The next 13 T cell receptor beta chains were all read from a single sample in a study of identical twins. A single record per CDR3 protein comes from TCRdb applying MiXCR to the 5' RACE reads. There are roughly 1,500,000 distinct CDR3 sequences in the sample; around 29% occur only once, and about 0.3% lies in the top ten. The sample was cord blood. The receptors were sampled from a newborn girl in good health.

This clonotype was seen a handful of times. The J gene is TRBJ2-5, the V gene TRBV5-1; D is unresolved. Germline V lookup: CDR1 SGHRS, CDR2 YFSETQ. This CDR3 spans 12 amino acids. V lost 4 bases, J lost 5 bases, and 9 bases lay in between. CDR3 nucleotides: TGCGCCAGCAGCAGTCCCTCCGAGACCCAGTACTTC. Translated: CASSSPSETQYF.

The table lists this clonotype with many counts. A read error may account for a junction end that differs from germline. The chain is built from TRBV28 and TRBJ2-5; D not certain. Germline-derived CDR1 and CDR2 are MDHEN and SYDVKM. The CDR3 spans 13 residues. CDR3 loop: CASSLQVQETQYF. DNA of the CDR3: TGCGCCAGCAGCTTGCAGGTCCAAGAGACCCAGTACTTC.

This clonotype has only a few counts. This chain uses TRBV10-3 with TRBJ2-1; 8 positions match TRBD2. There are 16 residues in the CDR3. The germline V gene has CDR1 ENHRY and CDR2 SYGVKD. V gave up 0 bases and J gave up 6 bases; unmatched junction bases: 7. Written as DNA, the CDR3 is TGTGCCATCAGTGAGTCCCCGGGGGCGGGAGGCAATGAGCAGTTCTTC. This translates into CAISESPGAGGNEQFF.

This clonotype appeared a few times. The chain couples TRBV10-3 to TRBJ2-7, with TRBD1 matching 7 bases. Germline values: CDR1 ENHRY, CDR2 SYGVKD. Germline trimming cut 3 bases from V and 3 bases from J; bases unmatched to any gene: 8. The CDR3 extends over 15 amino acids. The CDR3 DNA is TGTGCCATCAGTGAAGTGGGGGCAGGGGGCTACGAGCAGTACTTC. It translates to CAISEVGAGGYEQYF.

This clonotype showed up just a few times. CDR3 region: CASSYRVVGSYEQYF. Written as DNA, the CDR3 is TGTGCCAGCAGCTACAGGGTGGTTGGTTCCTACGAGCAGTACTTC. V gene TRBV21-1 combines with J gene TRBJ2-7; the DNA was not used to check the table's D call, TRBD1. TRBV21-1 is recorded as a pseudogene. This CDR3 region has 15 residues.

The sample holds a few counts of this clonotype. This chain uses TRBV5-5 with TRBJ1-2; D gene uncertain. V shed 4 bases and J shed 2 bases, with 15 bases lying between them. CDR1 and CDR2 from the germline V gene are SGHKS and YYEKEE (reference sequence). The CDR3 is 15 residues long. In DNA form, the CDR3 reads TGTGCCAGCAGCATGTATCCCGCCGGAAACTATGGCTACACCTTC. It yields the protein CASSMYPAGNYGYTF. The whole variable domain, filled in from reference TRBV5-5 and TRBJ1-2, reads DAGVTQSPTHLIKTRGQQVTLRCSPISGHKSVSWYQQVLGQGPQFIFQYYEKEERGRGNFPDRFSARQFPNYSSELNVNALLLGDSALYLCASSMYPAGNYGYTFGSGTRLTVV.

This clonotype has more than one count but fewer than ten. The V gene is TRBV28, the J gene TRBJ2-7, with TRBD1 identical over 7 bases. CDR1 MDHEN and CDR2 SYDVKM come from the germline V gene. The CDR3 length is 15 residues. V lost 3 bases, J lost 3 bases, and 8 bases stayed unmatched. In nucleotides, the CDR3 is TGTGCCAGCAGTTTGGGGGACAGAGAGTTCTACGAGCAGTACTTC. Its protein is CASSLGDREFYEQYF.

There are a few counts of this clonotype. This chain connects TRBV19 to TRBJ1-2; possibly TRBD1 for D (6 bases). The CDR3 runs to 15 residues. Germline V gene lookup returns CDR1 LNHDA and CDR2 SQIVND (reference sequence). Trimming took off 3 bases at V and 0 bases at J, with 11 bases between the two ends. Here the CDR3 DNA reads TGTGCCAGTAGTATCACCCGGACAGCTAACTATGGCTACACCTTC. Protein sequence: CASSITRTANYGYTF.

The genes are TRBV20-1 and TRBJ2-3; D is undetermined. V was shortened by 1 base and J by 0 bases, with 8 bases between the two germline ends. The CDR3 is 14 residues long. Germline CDR1 reads DFQATT; CDR2 reads SNEGSKA (reference sequence). CDR3 nucleotide sequence: TGCAGTGCTAGAGTCCATACTAGCACAGATACGCAGTATTTT. Amino acids: CSARVHTSTDTQYF.

The rearrangement joins TRBV20-1 to TRBJ2-2; D gene uncertain. Germline assignment: CDR1 DFQATT and CDR2 SNEGSKA (reference sequence). V was trimmed by 1 base and J by 5 bases, leaving 14 bases between them. This CDR3 region has 15 residues. CDR3: CSARAGPGRTGELFF. The CDR3, as DNA: TGCAGTGCTAGAGCTGGTCCGGGTAGGACCGGGGAGCTGTTTTTT.

This clonotype was detected a few times. The chain combines TRBV6-5 with TRBJ2-7; 7 nucleotides line up with TRBD1. CDR3 length: 16 residues. Germline-derived CDR1 and CDR2 are MNHEY and SVGAGI. Unmatched junction bases numbered 5, after V lost 0 bases and J lost 0 bases. As DNA, the CDR3 is TGTGCCAGCAGTTACTCGAGGGGACAGCCCTCCTACGAGCAGTACTTC. Amino acid sequence: CASSYSRGQPSYEQYF.

The rearrangement links TRBV7-2 to TRBJ1-2; possibly TRBD1 for D (5 bases). The CDR3 has 13 residues. Trimming shortened V by 5 bases and J by 6 bases, and 13 bases separated the two germline ends. Germline V lookup: CDR1 SGHTA, CDR2 FQGNSA. CDR3 region: CASSPMGVNGYTF. The CDR3 nucleotides are TGTGCCAGCAGCCCGATGGGGGTGAATGGCTACACCTTC. Drawing the rest from reference TRBV7-2 and TRBJ1-2, the complete variable domain is GAGVSQSPSNKVTEKGKDVELRCDPISGHTALYWYRQSLGQGLEFLIYFQGNSAPDKSGLPSDRFSAERTGGSVSTLTIQRTQQEDSAVYLCASSPMGVNGYTFGSGTRLTVV.

V and J are TRBV29-1 and TRBJ2-7; a weak D match, TRBD1 (5 bases). Germline values: CDR1 SQVTM, CDR2 ANQGSEA. V was shortened by 4 bases and J by 5 bases, with 15 bases between the two germline ends. CDR3 length: 13 amino acids. The CDR3 DNA reads as TGCAGCGTTGCGCAGGGCGGTGGGGACGAGCAGTACTTC. Translating it yields CSVAQGGGDEQYF.